The 12 T cell receptor beta chains presented below share a single source sample, sequenced in a study of T cells in localized non-small cell lung cancer. Sequencing used immunoSEQ multiplex PCR; TCRdb keeps in-frame clones, though not all of them. The sample has hundreds of clones; roughly 21% are singletons. The source was normal lung tissue next to the tumor, collected before any cancer treatment. The receptors come from an older female donor with stage I lung adenocarcinoma.

The rearrangement joins TRBV11-3 to TRBJ2-3; maybe TRBD2 (6 bases). Per the germline V gene, CDR1 is SGHNT and CDR2 is YENEEA. The V and J ends lost 4 bases and 1 base respectively, with 9 bases between them. This CDR3 region has 14 residues. This CDR3 is CASSSGGGTDTQYF. In nucleotides, the CDR3 is TGTGCCAGCAGCTCTGGCGGGGGCACAGATACGCAGTATTTT. The whole variable domain, filled in from reference TRBV11-3 and TRBJ2-3, reads EAGVVQSPRYKIIEKKQPVAFWCNPISGHNTLYWYLQNLGQGPELLIRYENEEAVDDSQLPKDRFSAERLKGVDSTLKIQPAELGDSAVYLCASSSGGGTDTQYFGPGTRLTVL.

This clone is termed large. The V gene is TRBV6-8, the J gene TRBJ1-1; tentative D call: TRBD1 (5 bases). Germline V gene sequence: CDR1 MNHGY, CDR2 SAAAGT. V was shortened by 2 bases and J by 4 bases, with 11 bases between the two germline ends. The CDR3 has 14 amino acids. Here the CDR3 reads CASSYADTLTEAFF. The CDR3 region has the DNA TGTGCCAGCAGTTACGCGGACACCCTCACTGAAGCTTTCTTT.

By sample share, this clone is large. The V and J genes are TRBV11-3 and TRBJ1-1, with unresolved D. Germline V CDR1 and CDR2: SGHNT, YENEEA. This CDR3 has 14 amino acids. V gave up 2 bases and J gave up 1 base, with 8 bases separating them. The CDR3 nucleotides are TGTGCCAGCAGCTTATCTCCAGCGAACACTGAAGCTTTCTTT. Amino acid sequence: CASSLSPANTEAFF.

V gene TRBV5-1 combines with J gene TRBJ1-2; 7 bases map to TRBD1. CDR3 length: 14 amino acids. Trimming took 7 bases from V and 0 from J; bases not matched to a gene: 6. CDR1 and CDR2 from the germline V gene are SGHRS and YFSETQ. The CDR3 sequence: CASAEGAANYGYTF. CDR3 bases: TGCGCCAGCGCAGAGGGGGCAGCTAACTATGGCTACACCTTC.

The chain recombines TRBV15 with TRBJ2-3; 9 nucleotides line up with TRBD2. J was trimmed by 4 bases and V by 0 bases; bases with no gene match: 5. The germline CDR1 and CDR2 sequences are LNHNV and YYDKDF (reference sequence). The length of the CDR3 is 16 residues. The CDR3 loop reads CATSRDLAGGADTQYF. In DNA form, the CDR3 reads TGTGCCACCAGCAGAGATCTGGCGGGGGGGGCAGATACGCAGTATTTT.

The V and J genes are TRBV11-3 and TRBJ2-2; 8 nucleotides align to TRBD2. Losses at the gene ends were 2 bases for V and 7 bases for J; bases not matched to a gene: 3. Germline-derived CDR1 and CDR2 are SGHNT and YENEEA. CDR3 length equals 14 residues. CDR3 nucleotides: TGTGCCAGCAGCTTAAGCGGGAGTATCGGGGAGCTGTTTTTT. This translates into CASSLSGSIGELFF.

The J gene is TRBJ1-2, the V gene TRBV19, with 7 bases fitting TRBD1. This CDR3 has 16 residues. Germline V gives CDR1 LNHDA, CDR2 SQIVND (reference sequence). Germline trimming cut 5 bases from V and 8 bases from J; bases unmatched to any gene: 17. CDR3 protein: CASSLPGQSFWGGYTF. The CDR3 DNA follows: TGTGCCAGTAGTTTACCGGGACAGTCCTTCTGGGGCGGCTACACCTTC. The full variable domain, with the rest looked up from reference TRBV19 and TRBJ1-2, is DGGITQSPKYLFRKEGQNVTLSCEQNLNHDAMYWYRQDPGQGLRLIYYSQIVNDFQKGDIAEGYSVSREKKESFPLTVTSAQKNPTAFYLCASSLPGQSFWGGYTFGSGTRLTVV.

This clone has just a few counts. The rearrangement joins TRBV9 to TRBJ2-2; D not resolved. Trimming shortened V by 4 bases and J by 0 bases, and 13 bases separated the two germline ends. CDR1 is SGDLS and CDR2 is YYNGEE in the germline V gene. CDR3 length: 16 amino acids. CDR3 coding DNA: TGTGCCAGCAGCCCCGGAGTACTCACGAACACCGGGGAGCTGTTTTTT. This sequence encodes CASSPGVLTNTGELFF.

This rearrangement joins TRBV5-1 to TRBJ2-1, with D tentatively TRBD2 (6 bases). Trimming took off 4 bases at V and 4 bases at J, with 12 bases between the two ends. Germline V gene lookup returns CDR1 SGHRS and CDR2 YFSETQ. The CDR3 length is 14 residues. The CDR3 DNA reads as TGCGCCAGCAGCGAGCTAAGCGGGTACAATGAGCAGTTCTTC. It codes for CASSELSGYNEQFF.

This clone has more than one count but fewer than ten. An end of the junction does not agree with germline; a read error may underlie this. V gene TRBV6-8 combines with J gene TRBJ2-1, with D maybe TRBD1 (6 bases). The length of the CDR3 is 14 residues. Looked up from germline, CDR1 is MNHGY and CDR2 is SAAAGT. The CDR3 DNA is TGTGCCATCAGTGACTACAGGGTAGACAATGAGCAGTTCTTC. Translating it yields CAISDYRVDNEQFF.

This chain connects TRBV12-5 to TRBJ1-2; D is ambiguous. There are 16 residues in the CDR3. The V end was cut by 7 bases, the J end by 4 bases, with 22 bases between. The germline gives CDR1 LGHNT, CDR2 FRNRAP. The DNA of the CDR3 is TGTGCTAGTGCCTTCACTGGGCAGACCCATAGCTATGGCTACACCTTC. Translated, it gives CASAFTGQTHSYGYTF.

This clone counts as medium-sized. The chain has TRBV11-3 and TRBJ2-2; 8 nucleotides match TRBD2. Germline trimming cut 5 bases from V and 5 bases from J; bases unmatched to any gene: 7. Germline values: CDR1 SGHNT, CDR2 YENEEA. The CDR3 sequence is 15 residues long. In DNA form, the CDR3 reads TGTGCCAGCAGCCCCCAGCGGGAGTCTACCGGGGAGCTGTTTTTT. Translated: CASSPQRESTGELFF. The full variable domain, with the rest looked up from reference TRBV11-3 and TRBJ2-2, is EAGVVQSPRYKIIEKKQPVAFWCNPISGHNTLYWYLQNLGQGPELLIRYENEEAVDDSQLPKDRFSAERLKGVDSTLKIQPAELGDSAVYLCASSPQRESTGELFFGEGSRLTVL.